This record concerns one T cell receptor beta chain sequence. TCRdb's table, derived via immunoSEQ multiplex PCR, lists solely in-frame clones and lacks some. The sample holds a few hundred thousand clones, 90% seen once. This entry is derived from a study of blood T cell repertoires in COVID-19. About the research overall: The analysed material was cDNA or gDNA that came from T cells, B-cell-depleted T cells, or PBMCs.

V lost 4 bases and J lost 7; bases outside the gene matches: 5. The germline V gene encodes CDR1 LGHDT and CDR2 YNNKEL (reference sequence). This CDR3 has 15 residues. This receptor was identified in a woman in her late teens or twenties with acute COVID-19. This chain connects TRBV3-1 (or the pseudogene TRBV3-2) to TRBJ2-1; TRBD2 aligns across 12 bases. The sequencing sample was made of PBMCs or T cells enriched from blood (not recorded which). In nucleotides, the CDR3 is TGTGCCAGCAGCCGCGATACTAGCGGGAGGAATGAGCAGTTCTTC. Protein sequence: CASSRDTSGRNEQFF.